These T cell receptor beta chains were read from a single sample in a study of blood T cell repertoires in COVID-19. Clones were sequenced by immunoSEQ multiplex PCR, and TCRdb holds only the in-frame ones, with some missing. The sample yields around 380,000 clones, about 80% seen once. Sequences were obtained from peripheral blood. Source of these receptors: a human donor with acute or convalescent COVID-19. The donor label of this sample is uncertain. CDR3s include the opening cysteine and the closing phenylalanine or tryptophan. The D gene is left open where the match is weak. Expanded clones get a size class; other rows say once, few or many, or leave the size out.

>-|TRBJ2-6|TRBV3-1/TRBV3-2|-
CASSHQIGTSGANVLTF
TGTGCCAGCAGCCATCAAATAGGGACATCTGGGGCCAACGTCCTGACTTTC
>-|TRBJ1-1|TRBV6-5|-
CASSYQGPNTEAFF
TGTGCCAGCAGTTACCAGGGGCCTAACACTGAAGCTTTCTTT
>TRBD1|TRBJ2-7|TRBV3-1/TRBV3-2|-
CASSLRGSLRQGNEQYF
TGTGCCAGCAGCCTCCGAGGCAGCTTGAGACAGGGAAACGAGCAGTACTTC
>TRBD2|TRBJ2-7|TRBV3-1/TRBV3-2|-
CASSFGTSGRPYF
TGTGCCAGCAGCTTTGGGACTAGCGGGAGGCCGTACTTC
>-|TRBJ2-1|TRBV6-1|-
CASSEGVREQFF
TGTGCCAGCAGTGAAGGTGTCCGTGAGCAGTTCTTC
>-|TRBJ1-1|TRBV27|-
CASSLSGDWATLEAFF
TGTGCCAGCAGTTTATCAGGGGATTGGGCGACCCTTGAAGCTTTCTTT
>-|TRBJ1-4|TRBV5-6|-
CASSLIHKHEKLFF
TGTGCCAGCAGCTTGATACACAAACATGAAAAACTGTTTTTT
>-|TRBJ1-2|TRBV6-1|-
CASSEARQGIYGYTF
TGTGCCAGCAGTGAAGCCCGGCAGGGGATCTATGGCTACACCTTC
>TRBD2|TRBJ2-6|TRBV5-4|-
CASRRLVSGNSGANVLTF
TGTGCCAGCAGACGACTGGTCAGCGGGAACTCTGGGGCCAACGTCCTGACTTTC
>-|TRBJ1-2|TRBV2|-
CASTGLTYYGYTF
TGTGCCAGCACCGGGTTAACTTACTATGGCTACACCTTC
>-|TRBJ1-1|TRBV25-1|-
CASRREGTGHTEAFF
TGTGCCAGCAGGAGGGAGGGCACTGGGCACACTGAAGCTTTCTTT
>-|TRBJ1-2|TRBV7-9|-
CASSKILAGSGYTF
TGTGCCAGCAGCAAGATATTAGCAGGGTCTGGCTACACCTTC
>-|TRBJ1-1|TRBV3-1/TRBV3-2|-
CASSQAQRVGAFF
TGTGCCAGCAGCCAAGCACAGCGGGTGGGAGCTTTCTTT
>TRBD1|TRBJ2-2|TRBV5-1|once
CASSQGQGTGELFF
TGCGCCAGCAGCCAGGGACAGGGCACCGGGGAGCTGTTTTTT
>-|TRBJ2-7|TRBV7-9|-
CASSLATYEQYF
TGTGCCAGCAGCTTAGCCACCTACGAGCAGTACTTC
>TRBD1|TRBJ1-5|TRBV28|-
CASSKEPRTGNQPQHF
TGTGCCAGCAGCAAAGAACCACGGACAGGGAATCAGCCCCAGCATTTT
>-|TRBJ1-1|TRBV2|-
CASSRRSRAGHTEAFF
TGTGCCAGCAGTCGTCGGTCTAGGGCGGGGCACACTGAAGCTTTCTTT
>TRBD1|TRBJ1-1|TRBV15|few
CATSYRGNTEAFF
TGTGCCACCAGTTACAGGGGAAACACTGAAGCTTTCTTT
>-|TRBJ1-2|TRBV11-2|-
CASRFSGTKGYTF
TGTGCCAGCAGATTCTCCGGGACAAAAGGCTACACCTTC